This TCR beta chain originates from a study of sequential checkpoint blockade in melanoma. Germline V gives CDR1 LNHDA, CDR2 SQIVND (reference sequence). Trimming stripped 7 bases from V and 2 bases from J, with 9 bases between. The CDR3 length is 14 residues. Using immunoSEQ multiplex PCR, the repertoire was profiled, and TCRdb retains in-frame clones only, with some absent. The top ten clones hold around 5% of a sample with about 20,000 clones, around 70% of them seen once. Treatment reported: randomized to nivolumab then ipilimumab (arm A) or the reverse (arm B). Sample: tumor tissue (inferred from file names), taken from a patient given nivolumab and ipilimumab in sequence. V is TRBV19 and J is TRBJ2-6; tentative D call: TRBD2 (6 bases). The TCR was taken from a human donor with melanoma. The CDR3 DNA sequence: TGTGCCAGTACTGGGACTGCTGGGGCCAACGTCCTGACTTTC. Protein sequence: CASTGTAGANVLTF.